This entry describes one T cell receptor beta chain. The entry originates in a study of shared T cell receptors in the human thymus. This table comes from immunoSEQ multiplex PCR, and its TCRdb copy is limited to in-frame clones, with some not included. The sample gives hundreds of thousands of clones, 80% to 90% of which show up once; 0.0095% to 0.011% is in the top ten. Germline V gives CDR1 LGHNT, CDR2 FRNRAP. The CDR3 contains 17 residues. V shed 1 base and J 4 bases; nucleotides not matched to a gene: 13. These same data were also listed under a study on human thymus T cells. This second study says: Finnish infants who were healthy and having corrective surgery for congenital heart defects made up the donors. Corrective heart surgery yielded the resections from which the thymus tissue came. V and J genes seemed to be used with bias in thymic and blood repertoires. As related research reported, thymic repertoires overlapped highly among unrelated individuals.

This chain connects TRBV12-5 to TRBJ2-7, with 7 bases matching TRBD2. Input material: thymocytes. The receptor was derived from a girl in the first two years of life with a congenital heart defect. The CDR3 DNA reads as TGTGCTAGTGGTTTGGACCACCCACGCGGGAGACCTTACGAGCAGTACTTC. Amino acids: CASGLDHPRGRPYEQYF.